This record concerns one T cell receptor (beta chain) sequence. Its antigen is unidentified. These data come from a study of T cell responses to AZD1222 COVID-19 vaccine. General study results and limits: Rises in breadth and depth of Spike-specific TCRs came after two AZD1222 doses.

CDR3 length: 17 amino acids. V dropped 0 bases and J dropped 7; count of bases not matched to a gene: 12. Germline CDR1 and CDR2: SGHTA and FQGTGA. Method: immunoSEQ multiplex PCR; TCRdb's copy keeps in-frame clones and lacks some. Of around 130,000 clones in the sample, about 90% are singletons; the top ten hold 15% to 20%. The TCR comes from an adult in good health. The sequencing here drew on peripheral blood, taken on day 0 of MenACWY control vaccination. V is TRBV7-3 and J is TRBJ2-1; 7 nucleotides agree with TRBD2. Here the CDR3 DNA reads TGTGCCAGCAGCTTAACTTTTCTGGGGGAGGGCGGGAATGAGCAGTTCTTC. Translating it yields CASSLTFLGEGGNEQFF. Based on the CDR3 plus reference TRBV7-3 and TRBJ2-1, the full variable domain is GAGVSQTPSNKVTEKGKYVELRCDPISGHTALYWYRQSLGQGPEFLIYFQGTGAADDSGLPNDRFFAVRPEGSVSTLKIQRTERGDSAVYLCASSLTFLGEGGNEQFFGPGTRLTVL.